The TCR beta chain described here comes from a study of T-cell reconstitution after alpha-beta-depleted transplantation in children. Study-level findings and limits: Counts and diversity of T cells one year after transplant came mostly from newly produced T cells. Some patients' high day-60 TCRbeta diversity was attributed to recipient cells surviving conditioning. It was reported that alpha-beta T cells came from several hundred expanded graft clones (about two months after transplant).

Notes on this clonotype: The antigen is unknown.

Library preparation (for TCRbeta) was performed with unique molecular identifiers. TCRdb itself ran the PCR reads through MiXCR, one entry per CDR3 protein. This sample has roughly 100,000 distinct CDR3 sequences, with 6% found just once. The CDR3 loop spans 11 amino acids. Per the germline V gene, CDR1 is SQVTM and CDR2 is ANQGSEA. Trimming cost V 5 bases and J 6 bases, with 7 bases left between them. The source of this sequence is a female patient between 2 and 15 years old who had a stem cell transplant for Fanconi anemia, so the T cells may come from the graft donor. The V gene is TRBV29-1, the J gene TRBJ2-2; tentatively, D is TRBD2 (6 bases). The sequences come from PBMCs, mostly from graft donor cells, collected 60 days after TCRalphabeta/CD19-depleted stem cell transplant. The CDR3 spells CSVWGAGELFF. The CDR3 region has the DNA TGCAGCGTTTGGGGGGCCGGGGAGCTGTTTTTT.